The T cell receptor beta chain under discussion was sequenced for a study of cytomegalovirus exposure and HLA in healthy donors. V was clipped by 3 bases and J by 6 bases, with 11 bases between them. This CDR3 is 13 amino acids long. Germline CDR1 SEHNR, CDR2 FQNEAQ (reference sequence). On this clone: Its antigen remains unknown.

The PCR ran on 60 Vbeta and 13 Jbeta primers. The assay was immunoSEQ multiplex PCR, and TCRdb's table has in-frame clones only and misses some. The data show about 86,000 clones, around 70% seen once. Study-wide findings and caveats: The authors considered a cluster of highly shared sequence variants likely to be a sequencing artifact. Reports showed the classifier diagnosing cytomegalovirus status with high specificity and sensitivity. Earlier findings revealed that most TCR beta V segments proved productive either about 90% or about 30% of the time. Associated with cytomegalovirus, according to the listing, were some 180 TCR beta chains.

This chain connects TRBV7-9 to TRBJ1-2; D ambiguous. This sequence originates from a man aged 55 to 70 in good health and CMV-seronegative. Sequences were obtained from PBMCs. CDR3 amino acids: CASSFGVLDGYTF. The CDR3 DNA reads TGTGCCAGCAGCTTCGGGGTGCTGGATGGCTACACCTTC.